This T cell receptor beta chain comes out of a study of T cell responses to AZD1222 COVID-19 vaccine. Overall study: Second doses that came at about 4 or about 12 weeks were put together. Study conclusions and caveats: At study baseline, merely roughly 6 AZD1222 recipients were seropositive. Clonal diversity may have been underestimated in mostly white British donors. Spike-specific TCR depth and breadth grew after two AZD1222 doses.

The repertoire was sequenced with immunoSEQ multiplex PCR; TCRdb's copy has only in-frame clones and lacks some. The repertoire has 160,000 or so clones, more than 80% of them found once; the top ten carry less than 3%. This CDR3 is 14 amino acids long. Germline V gene data show CDR1 as SGHAT and CDR2 as FQNNGV. Between the trimmed V and J ends, which lost 7 bases and 1 base, there was a span of 13 bases. As to this clone: Its cognate antigen is unknown.

The sequences come from peripheral blood, collected on day 0 of AZD1222 vaccination. This TCR was sampled from an adult in good health. V usage is TRBV11-2 and J usage is TRBJ1-1; maybe TRBD1 (5 bases). The CDR3 region has the DNA TGTGCCAGCACCCAGGGAAACCGGAACACTGAAGCTTTCTTT. This sequence encodes CASTQGNRNTEAFF. Complete variable domain (other parts from reference TRBV11-2 and TRBJ1-1): EAGVAQSPRYKIIEKRQSVAFWCNPISGHATLYWYQQILGQGPKLLIQFQNNGVVDDSQLPKDRFSAERLKGVDSTLKIQPAKLEDSAVYLCASTQGNRNTEAFFGQGTRLTVV.